The text below deals with one TCR beta chain. This CDR3 contains 16 residues. Germline V gives CDR1 LNHDA, CDR2 SQIVND (reference sequence). Losses at the gene ends were 6 bases for V and 3 bases for J; bases not matched to a gene: 11. These data are taken from a study of blood T cell repertoires in COVID-19. Across the study: Samples taken during acute and convalescent COVID-19 were collected in the United States, Italy and Spain. Sample material is recorded as cDNA or gDNA derived from T cells, B-cell-depleted T cells, or PBMCs.

In the authors' workflow: Reference gene primer amplification gave nucleated cell count estimates. TCRdb's table, derived via immunoSEQ multiplex PCR, lists solely in-frame clones and lacks some. That table furnishes V, J and clone size, whereas the DNA furnished D and trimming. The table includes more than 150,000 clones, roughly 90% detected once. The material sequenced was peripheral blood. The clonotype was recovered from an older woman with acute or convalescent COVID-19. The gene calls are TRBV19 and TRBJ1-2, with 9 bases fitting TRBD1. CDR3 amino acids: CASRTTGTGRDYGYTF. The CDR3 DNA sequence: TGTGCCAGTAGGACCACTGGGACAGGGAGAGACTATGGCTACACCTTC.